Listed here are 17 T cell receptor beta chains from one sample, sequenced in a study of vaccination and CD4 T cells after COVID-19. Noted treatment: approximately nine-day PBMC culture with coronavirus spike peptide pools or control peptides (ViraFEST assay). Cultured CD4+ T cell DNA was sequenced using the Oncomine TCR Beta short-read assay. TCRdb recomputed calls from the PCR reads with MiXCR, one row per CDR3 protein. Here the sample spans around 20,000 distinct CDR3 sequences, roughly 40% being singletons. Their antigens remain unidentified. Sequencing used CD4+ T cells from blood, cultured in vitro, obtained after SARS-CoV-2 vaccination. These receptors originate from a human donor who had recovered from COVID-19.

This chain joins TRBV7-9 and TRBJ2-5; D is undetermined. Germline values: CDR1 SEHNR, CDR2 FQNEAQ (reference sequence). CDR3 length: 15 residues. Trimming shortened V by 3 bases and J by 2 bases, and 13 bases separated the two germline ends. As DNA, the CDR3 is TGTGCCAGCAGCTTGATAAGGAGAGGACAAGAGACCCAGTACTTC. This gives the protein CASSLIRRGQETQYF.

This clonotype was counted a single time. This sequence joins TRBV19 and TRBJ2-5; 8 nucleotides line up with TRBD2. This CDR3 is built from 14 residues. Germline V lookup: CDR1 LNHDA, CDR2 SQIVND (reference sequence). Losses at the gene ends were 4 bases for V and 5 bases for J; bases not matched to a gene: 6. The CDR3 loop reads CASSTPGTRETQYF. The CDR3 DNA follows: TGTGCCAGTAGTACGCCCGGGACTAGGGAGACCCAGTACTTC.

The chain links TRBV5-4 to TRBJ2-7; D is unresolved. This CDR3 has 12 residues. Trimming took 0 bases from V and 4 from J, leaving 5 bases between them. CDR1 SGHNT and CDR2 YYREEE come from the germline V gene (reference sequence). The CDR3: CASSLDGYEQYF. In DNA, the CDR3 is TGTGCCAGCAGCTTGGACGGATACGAGCAGTACTTC.

This chain links TRBV6-1 with TRBJ2-5; D not certain. The V end lost 6 bases, the J end lost 0 bases, and 8 bases lay between the germline ends. The CDR3 totals 13 residues. From germline, CDR1 is MNHNS and CDR2 SASEGT. The CDR3 reads CASSRGNQETQYF. The CDR3 coding sequence is TGTGCCAGCAGCCGAGGCAACCAAGAGACCCAGTACTTC.

This rearrangement joins TRBV24-1 to TRBJ2-3; TRBD2 matches 12 bases. With 7 bases clipped from V and 1 base from J, the junction kept 2 bases outside the gene matches. The germline gives CDR1 KGHDR, CDR2 SFDVKD. This CDR3 region has 15 residues. The CDR3 DNA reads as TGTGCCACCAGCAGGACTAGCGGGGGCACAGATACGCAGTATTTT. Amino acids: CATSRTSGGTDTQYF.

This chain connects TRBV30 to TRBJ1-2; 8 bases match TRBD1. Germline trimming cut 2 bases from V and 5 bases from J; bases unmatched to any gene: 13. CDR3 length: 16 residues. Germline loops: CDR1 GTSNPN, CDR2 SVGIG (reference sequence). This CDR3 reads CAWSLGPPGGGYGYTF. Here the CDR3 DNA reads TGTGCCTGGAGTTTAGGTCCTCCAGGGGGCGGATATGGCTACACCTTC.

This clonotype was seen just once. This chain connects TRBV27 to TRBJ2-3; tentative D call: TRBD2 (5 bases). The CDR3 runs to 14 residues. Germline V gene sequence: CDR1 MNHEY, CDR2 SMNVEV (reference sequence). V lost 6 bases and J lost 3, with 13 bases in between. The CDR3 loop reads CASSPQRVTDTQYF. The CDR3 nucleotides read TGTGCCAGCAGCCCCCAGAGGGTTACAGATACGCAGTATTTT.

This rearrangement joins TRBV11-3 to TRBJ2-2, with D unresolved. The germline V and J ends were trimmed by 8 bases and 0 bases, with 4 bases remaining between them. CDR1 SGHNT and CDR2 YENEEA come from the germline V gene. CDR3 length: 12 amino acids. CDR3: CASGPNTGELFF. DNA of the CDR3: TGTGCCAGCGGACCGAACACCGGGGAGCTGTTTTTT.

The rearrangement links TRBV15 to TRBJ2-1; 10 bases align to TRBD2. This CDR3 spans 13 amino acids. The V segment lost 5 bases and the J segment 15 bases; nucleotides outside the gene matches: 10. CDR1 is LNHNV, CDR2 YYDKDF, per germline (reference sequence). The CDR3 DNA sequence: TGTGCCACCAGCTACAAACCGGGACTAGCGCGGTTCTTC. The encoded protein is CATSYKPGLARFF.

V and J are TRBV25-1 and TRBJ1-1, with D maybe TRBD1 (6 bases). Trimming took 5 bases from V and 0 from J, leaving 10 bases between them. This CDR3 has 14 amino acids. CDR1 is MGHDK and CDR2 is SYGVNS in the germline V gene. CDR3 sequence: CASSRRGLNTEAFF. CDR3 nucleotides: TGTGCCAGCAGTAGGCGGGGGCTGAACACTGAAGCTTTCTTT.

The DNA for the CDR3 is TGTGCCAGCAACATAGCGGGAGGAGTCGAGCAGTACTTC. This codes for CASNIAGGVEQYF. The chain uses TRBV6-1 and TRBJ2-7; 10 positions match TRBD2. Per germline, CDR1 MNHNS and CDR2 SASEGT. The J segment lost 6 bases and the V segment lost 7 bases, leaving 6 bases of the junction unmatched. The CDR3 contains 13 residues.

V is TRBV5-1 and J is TRBJ1-2; D is uncertain. Germline lookup yields CDR1 SGHRS and CDR2 YFSETQ. The CDR3 totals 13 residues. With 4 bases removed from V and 4 bases from J, the gap between germline ends came to 11 bases. The CDR3 region has the DNA TGCGCCAGCAGCACCACAGCGCTCTATGGCTACACCTTC. This translates into CASSTTALYGYTF.

Remarks on this clonotype: Since no conserved phenylalanine or tryptophan closes the CDR3, a read error is the likely cause. The gene calls are TRBV27 and TRBJ2-5; perhaps TRBD2 as D (7 bases). The length of the CDR3 is 13 residues. CDR1 MNHEY and CDR2 SMNVEV come from the germline V gene (reference sequence). With 6 bases removed from V and 1 base from J, the gap between germline ends came to 9 bases. CDR3 nucleotides: TGTGCCAGCAGGGGGGGGCCCCAAGAGACCCAGTACCTC. It encodes CASRGGPQETQYL.

This clonotype was picked up a small number of times. The chain links TRBV5-4 to TRBJ2-7, with 9 bases fitting TRBD2. The J segment lost 0 bases and the V segment lost 0 bases, leaving 4 bases of the junction unmatched. Germline V gene sequence: CDR1 SGHNT, CDR2 YYREEE (reference sequence). The CDR3 runs to 16 residues. The CDR3 region has the DNA TGTGCCAGCAGCTTGGACCTAGCGGGAACCTCCTACGAGCAGTACTTC. Protein sequence: CASSLDLAGTSYEQYF.

The table lists this clonotype with a few counts. This sequence joins TRBV28 and TRBJ1-5; 7 bases line up with TRBD1. The CDR3 totals 14 residues. Per the germline V gene, CDR1 is MDHEN and CDR2 is SYDVKM. J gave up 3 bases and V 7 bases, and 6 bases lay outside the gene matches. The CDR3 protein is CASTSGGNNQPQHF. DNA of the CDR3: TGTGCCAGCACCTCAGGGGGAAACAATCAGCCCCAGCATTTT. Using reference TRBV28 and TRBJ1-5 for the parts outside the CDR3, the full variable domain is DVKVTQSSRYLVKRTGEKVFLECVQDMDHENMFWYRQDPGLGLRLIYFSYDVKMKEKGDIPEGYSVSREKKERFSLILESASTNQTSMYLCASTSGGNNQPQHFGDGTRLSIL.

This clonotype was detected only a few times. This chain links TRBV7-9 with TRBJ2-3; 9 positions agree with TRBD2. This CDR3 spans 19 amino acids. Looked up from germline, CDR1 is SEHNR and CDR2 is FQNEAQ (reference sequence). The V gene end was trimmed by 7 bases and the J gene end by 2 bases; junction bases not matched to a gene: 19. The CDR3 sequence is CASTRIGTAGGPYTDTQYF. CDR3 DNA: TGTGCCAGCACTCGGATTGGAACAGCGGGGGGCCCTTACACAGATACGCAGTATTTT.

There are a few counts of this clonotype. This chain uses TRBV24-1 with TRBJ2-5; D might be TRBD1 (6 bases). The CDR3 is 16 amino acids. Trimming took off 5 bases at V and 1 base at J, with 16 bases between the two ends. Germline V gene sequence: CDR1 KGHDR, CDR2 SFDVKD. CDR3 in amino acids: CATSVQGNTGQETQYF. CDR3 sequence (DNA): TGTGCCACCAGTGTACAGGGTAATACAGGCCAAGAGACCCAGTACTTC.